What follows are 8 T cell receptor beta chains derived from one specimen sequenced in a study of blood T cells in healthy people across ages. The second PCR ran roughly 6 to 11 cycles with a sample-barcoded 5' primer and J-beta primers. A single record per CDR3 protein comes from TCRdb applying MiXCR to the 5' RACE reads. The table shows about 670,000 distinct CDR3 sequences, with approximately 52% occurring only once. Sequencing was performed on blood. The source is a woman aged 80 or older in good health.

This clonotype appeared once. This chain joins TRBV7-2 and TRBJ2-6; 7 positions match TRBD2. With V trimmed by 1 base and J by 1 base, 10 bases remained unmatched. The CDR3 is 19 amino acids. The germline CDR1 and CDR2 sequences are SGHTA and FQGNSA. The CDR3 DNA follows: TGTGCCAGCAGCTTAGTGGCTAGCGGCGGTGGATCTGGGGCCAACGTCCTGACTTTC. Its protein is CASSLVASGGGSGANVLTF.

This chain links TRBV4-2 with TRBJ2-7; TRBD2 agrees at 7 bases. The CDR3 length is 16 residues. The V and J ends lost 0 bases and 2 bases, in that order; junction bases with no gene match: 7. Germline V gene data show CDR1 as LGHNA and CDR2 as YNFKEQ. CDR3 loop: CASSQDLAGDPYEQYF. The CDR3 nucleotides read TGTGCCAGCAGCCAAGATCTGGCGGGAGACCCCTACGAGCAGTACTTC.

The CDR3 DNA sequence: TGTGCCAGCAGCCCGACAGGGGTAAACTATGGCTACACCTTC. Encoded protein: CASSPTGVNYGYTF. The gene calls are TRBV7-2 and TRBJ1-2; 8 bases are shared with TRBD1. Per germline, CDR1 SGHTA and CDR2 FQGNSA. Germline trimming cut 5 bases from V and 2 bases from J; bases unmatched to any gene: 4. The CDR3 spans 14 residues.

The sample holds one count of this clonotype. With a much larger clone just one base away, this may be a read error. This chain uses TRBV12-3 or TRBV12-4 with TRBJ2-1, with D hard to call. V lost 1 base and J lost 8, with 15 bases in between. The CDR3 is 15 amino acids. CDR3 DNA sequence: TGTGCCAGCAGTTTAGAGGCGGTCGGAGTCCATGAGCAGTTCTTC. Its translation is CASSLEAVGVHEQFF.

In this sample, this clonotype turned up many times. This chain joins TRBV20-1 and TRBJ2-1, with no clear D. V was clipped by 3 bases and J by 4 bases, with 7 bases between them. The length of the CDR3 is 12 residues. CDR1 and CDR2 from the germline V gene are DFQATT and SNEGSKA (reference sequence). This CDR3 reads CSASKVYNEQFF. The CDR3 DNA sequence: TGCAGTGCTAGCAAAGTTTACAATGAGCAGTTCTTC.

The chain joins TRBV20-1 to TRBJ2-1, with 7 bases aligning to TRBD2. Gene TRBJ2-7 matches the end of the DNA better, so the J call may be wrong. Germline V gene lookup returns CDR1 DFQATT and CDR2 SNEGSKA (reference sequence). This CDR3 has 18 residues. CDR3 residues: CSARGVWAGELNYNEQYF. CDR3 bases: TGCAGTGCTAGAGGTGTCTGGGCGGGGGAGCTGAATTACAATGAGCAGTACTTC.

This clonotype was counted only a few times. CDR3 sequence: CASSITSPGATNEKLFF. The CDR3 DNA reads as TGTGCCAGCAGTATCACCTCCCCGGGAGCAACTAATGAAAAACTGTTTTTT. The V call is TRBV27, the J call TRBJ1-4, with no clear D. Germline V lookup: CDR1 MNHEY, CDR2 SMNVEV (reference sequence). The CDR3 extends over 17 amino acids. Trimming shortened V by 5 bases and J by 0 bases, and 16 bases separated the two germline ends.

This clonotype was detected many times. The chain has TRBV20-1 and TRBJ2-7, with D hard to call. The CDR3 spans 14 residues. V shed 0 bases and J shed 5 bases, with 14 bases lying between them. Germline-derived CDR1 and CDR2 are DFQATT and SNEGSKA (reference sequence). CDR3 coding DNA: TGCAGTGCTAGAGACCCAGGAGCTAGGCACGAGCAGTACTTC. The encoded protein is CSARDPGARHEQYF.